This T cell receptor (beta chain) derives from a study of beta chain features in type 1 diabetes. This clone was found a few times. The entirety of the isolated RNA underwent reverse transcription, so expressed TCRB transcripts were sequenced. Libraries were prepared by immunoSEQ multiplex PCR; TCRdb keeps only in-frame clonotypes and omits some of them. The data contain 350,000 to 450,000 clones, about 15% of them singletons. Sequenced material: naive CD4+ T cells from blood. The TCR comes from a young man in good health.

The CDR3 DNA follows: TGTGCCTGGATAAGGAGGGGGAAATATGGCTACACCTTC. Amino acids: CAWIRRGKYGYTF. The chain joins TRBV30 to TRBJ1-2; a weak D match, TRBD1 (6 bases). The CDR3 consists of 13 residues. Germline V gene sequence: CDR1 GTSNPN, CDR2 SVGIG (reference sequence). The germline V and J ends were trimmed by 4 bases and 5 bases, with 14 bases remaining between them.